What follows are 20 T cell receptor beta chains derived from one specimen sequenced in a study of Graves' ophthalmopathy and Graves' hyperthyroidism. Researchers took RNA transcripts and amplified TCR beta CDR3 regions from them. HTBI primers served in a first-round RT-PCR, which a second-round multiplex PCR followed. TCRdb reprocessed the multiplex PCR reads via MiXCR and lists one record per CDR3 protein. Here the sample spans roughly 380,000 distinct CDR3 sequences, about 16% being singletons. Sequences were obtained from peripheral blood. All receptors come from a woman aged 18-35 years with stable Graves' hyperthyroidism.

The table lists this clonotype with many counts. The chain links TRBV19 to TRBJ1-2; TRBD1 matches 9 bases. CDR3 length: 14 amino acids. CDR1 is LNHDA, CDR2 SQIVND, per germline (reference sequence). After removal of 8 bases from V and 3 bases from J, the junction contained 7 bases not matched to a gene. The CDR3 protein is CASEQGANHYGYTF. CDR3 DNA sequence: TGTGCCAGTGAACAGGGGGCAAACCACTATGGCTACACCTTC.

This clonotype appeared a few times. This rearrangement joins TRBV27 to TRBJ1-5, with TRBD1 matching over 10 bases. CDR1 is MNHEY and CDR2 is SMNVEV in the germline V gene (reference sequence). The CDR3 has 16 residues. V was pared by 6 bases and J by 2 bases, with 7 bases of the junction left unmatched. CDR3 DNA: TGTGCCAGCAGCCTAGGACAGGGGGGTCGCAATCAGCCCCAGCATTTT. It yields the protein CASSLGQGGRNQPQHF.

Ten or more counts support this clonotype. This chain links TRBV19 with TRBJ1-1, with unresolved D. The V and J ends lost 11 bases and 8 bases respectively, with 15 bases between them. CDR3 length: 11 residues. The germline V gene encodes CDR1 LNHDA and CDR2 SQIVND (reference sequence). The CDR3 is CALQPAREAFF. The CDR3 nucleotides are TGTGCCCTCCAGCCGGCTAGAGAAGCTTTCTTT.

The chain carries TRBV19 and TRBJ1-1; 7 bases line up with TRBD1. The V gene end was trimmed by 5 bases and the J gene end by 7 bases; junction bases not matched to a gene: 10. Germline-derived CDR1 and CDR2 are LNHDA and SQIVND (reference sequence). CDR3 size: 14 residues. The DNA for the CDR3 is TGTGCCAGTAGTTCCCCCGGTGCAGGGGGTGAAGCTTTCTTT. Encoded protein: CASSSPGAGGEAFF.

This clonotype was detected ten times or more. This chain joins TRBV12-3 or TRBV12-4 and TRBJ1-2, with 8 bases identical to TRBD1. The ends lost 6 bases at V and 7 bases at J; junction bases unmatched: 7. The length of the CDR3 is 13 residues. This CDR3 reads CASSRQGRGGYTF. The CDR3 DNA is TGTGCCAGCAGCAGACAGGGGAGAGGTGGCTACACCTTC.

In this sample, this clonotype turned up many times. The chain carries TRBV12-3 or TRBV12-4 and TRBJ1-5, with D unresolved. The CDR3 loop spans 14 amino acids. V lost 3 bases, J lost 3 bases, and 9 bases lay in between. The CDR3 nucleotides are TGTGCCAGCAGTTTGGGCAGGCTCAATCAGCCCCAGCATTTT. As protein: CASSLGRLNQPQHF.

The table lists this clonotype with many counts. This chain links TRBV5-1 with TRBJ1-1, with D possibly matching TRBD1 (5 bases). The V and J ends lost 2 bases and 7 bases respectively, with 15 bases between them. Germline V CDR1 and CDR2: SGHRS, YFSETQ. The CDR3 is made up of 14 amino acids. This CDR3 is CASSLEGFSNEAFF. The CDR3 DNA follows: TGCGCCAGCAGCTTAGAGGGGTTCTCCAATGAAGCTTTCTTT.

Many counts were recorded for this clonotype. V and J are TRBV27 and TRBJ1-5; the match to TRBD1 covers 9 bases. Trimming at V came to 6 bases and at J to 3 bases, leaving 9 bases not matched to a gene. The CDR3 is 16 residues long. The germline V gene encodes CDR1 MNHEY and CDR2 SMNVEV (reference sequence). The CDR3 loop reads CASSPSGQGNNQPQHF. In nucleotides, the CDR3 is TGTGCCAGCAGCCCCTCGGGACAGGGAAACAATCAGCCCCAGCATTTT.

The chain's CDR3 is CASSLGSMIRNTEAFF. The CDR3, as DNA: TGTGCCAGCAGTTTGGGATCAATGATCAGGAACACTGAAGCTTTCTTT. The chain has TRBV12-3 or TRBV12-4 and TRBJ1-1; D not resolved. The length of the CDR3 is 16 residues. V lost 3 bases and J lost 1, with 15 bases in between.

The sample holds many counts of this clonotype. The V gene is TRBV20-1, the J gene TRBJ2-5; 8 bases fit TRBD2. Germline V gives CDR1 DFQATT, CDR2 SNEGSKA (reference sequence). Trimming took 1 base from V and 5 from J; bases not matched to a gene: 9. CDR3 size: 15 residues. CDR3 in amino acids: CSARGVRGELETQYF. CDR3 bases: TGCAGTGCTAGAGGGGTGCGGGGGGAATTGGAGACCCAGTACTTC.

The J gene is TRBJ2-2, the V gene TRBV5-5, with a weak D call TRBD2 (5 bases). Germline V gene sequence: CDR1 SGHKS, CDR2 YYEKEE (reference sequence). This CDR3 has 15 residues. The V gene lost 0 bases and the J gene lost 1 base, with 7 bases spanning the gap. The CDR3 coding sequence is TGTGCCAGCAGCTTGGAAGGGAGGAACACCGGGGAGCTGTTTTTT. Amino acid sequence: CASSLEGRNTGELFF.

This clonotype was seen ten or more times. The gene calls are TRBV7-2 and TRBJ2-5; D is possibly TRBD2 (6 bases). Germline-derived CDR1 and CDR2 are SGHTA and FQGNSA. V was trimmed by 4 bases and J by 2 bases, leaving 14 bases between them. This CDR3 region has 15 residues. CDR3 loop: CASSWGRRGQETQYF. Written as DNA, the CDR3 is TGTGCCAGCAGCTGGGGGAGGCGGGGTCAAGAGACCCAGTACTTC.

As concerns this clonotype: A read error may account for a junction end that differs from germline. The chain is built from TRBV15 and TRBJ2-5; 9 positions match TRBD2. This CDR3 is built from 13 residues. The germline V gene encodes CDR1 LNHNV and CDR2 YYDKDF (reference sequence). The CDR3 bases are TGTGCCACCAGCAGAGTAGCGGGGGAGACCCAGCACTTC. Encoded protein: CATSRVAGETQHF.

This clonotype has just a few counts. The chain couples TRBV5-1 to TRBJ1-1; possible D gene TRBD1, 5 bases. The CDR3 sequence is 16 residues long. CDR1 is SGHRS, CDR2 YFSETQ, per germline. The V and J ends lost 0 bases and 3 bases respectively, with 15 bases between them. Here the CDR3 DNA reads TGCGCCAGCAGCTTGGGCAGGGATAGTCTGGACACTGAAGCTTTCTTT. Translating it yields CASSLGRDSLDTEAFF.

This clonotype turned up a few times. The chain uses TRBV15 and TRBJ1-2; 12 positions agree with TRBD1. Germline CDR1 is LNHNV and CDR2 is YYDKDF (reference sequence). There are 16 residues in the CDR3. V dropped 0 bases and J dropped 6; count of bases not matched to a gene: 5. In DNA form, the CDR3 reads TGTGCCACCAGCAGAGACAGGGACAGGGGGCAGAATGGCTACACCTTC. Residues: CATSRDRDRGQNGYTF.

The chain uses TRBV5-4 and TRBJ1-2; D uncertain. CDR1 is SGHNT and CDR2 is YYREEE in the germline V gene (reference sequence). The CDR3 is 14 amino acids. Trimming pared 6 bases from V and 8 bases from J, leaving 20 bases between. CDR3 residues: CASTSLSWAEGYTF. The CDR3 DNA reads TGTGCCAGCACCTCGCTATCGTGGGCAGAGGGCTACACCTTC.

This clonotype was counted many times. This chain joins TRBV15 and TRBJ2-7, with 7 bases matching TRBD1. The V gene end was trimmed by 1 base and the J gene end by 2 bases; junction bases not matched to a gene: 5. This CDR3 comprises 15 residues. Germline V gives CDR1 LNHNV, CDR2 YYDKDF (reference sequence). CDR3 sequence: CATSRGTGTPYEQYF. The CDR3 bases are TGTGCCACCAGCAGAGGGACAGGCACCCCCTACGAGCAGTACTTC.

This clonotype was observed at least ten times. This chain links TRBV2 with TRBJ2-7, with D tentatively TRBD1 or TRBD2 (6 bases each). Trimming removed 5 bases from V and 3 bases from J, with 11 bases in between. The CDR3 runs to 13 residues. Germline CDR1 and CDR2: SNHLY and FYNNEI. Here the CDR3 reads CASSLRGLYEQYF. CDR3 DNA: TGTGCCAGCAGTTTACGGGGGCTCTACGAGCAGTACTTC.

This clonotype was counted at least ten times. The gene calls are TRBV12-3 or TRBV12-4 and TRBJ2-7; D assignment may be TRBD1 or TRBD2 (6 bases each). The CDR3 consists of 11 residues. Trimming removed 5 bases at V and 6 bases at J, with 8 bases between. The CDR3 nucleotides are TGTGCCAGCAGTGGAGGGGGCGAGCAGTACTTC. Amino acid sequence: CASSGGGEQYF.

For the CDR3, the DNA is TGTGCCAGCAGTACAGGAGGAATAAGCTCCTACGAGCAGTACTTC. Protein sequence: CASSTGGISSYEQYF. The chain has TRBV11-2 and TRBJ2-7, with D possibly called TRBD1 or TRBD2 (5 bases each). The CDR3 has 15 residues. Germline V gene sequence: CDR1 SGHAT, CDR2 FQNNGV. V was trimmed by 6 bases and J by 0 bases, leaving 15 bases between them.